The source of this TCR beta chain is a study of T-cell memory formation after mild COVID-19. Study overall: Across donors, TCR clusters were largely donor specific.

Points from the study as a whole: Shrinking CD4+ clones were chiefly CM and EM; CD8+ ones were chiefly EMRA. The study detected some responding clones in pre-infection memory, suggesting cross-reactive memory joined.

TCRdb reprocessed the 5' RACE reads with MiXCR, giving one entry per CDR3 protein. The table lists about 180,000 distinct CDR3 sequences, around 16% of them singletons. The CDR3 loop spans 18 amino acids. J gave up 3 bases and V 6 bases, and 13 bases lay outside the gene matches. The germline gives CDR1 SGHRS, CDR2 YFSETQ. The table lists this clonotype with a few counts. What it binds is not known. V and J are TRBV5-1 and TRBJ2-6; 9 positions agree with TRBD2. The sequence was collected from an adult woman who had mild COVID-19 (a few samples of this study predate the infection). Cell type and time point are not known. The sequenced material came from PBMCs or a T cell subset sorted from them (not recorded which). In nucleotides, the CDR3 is TGCGCCAGCAAAGTATTGGCGGGGGGGCCCCGTGGGGCCAACGTCCTGACTTTC. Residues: CASKVLAGGPRGANVLTF.